One sample yielded the 30 T cell receptor beta chains listed below, sequenced in a study of human T cells and chemical hapten exposure (dated by TCRdb to about 2021). The sample's time point label is to be understood as: patch test 2, 6 weeks after DPC sensitization. What this sample's treatment or condition label stands for: therapeutic diphenylcyclopropenone sensitization with weekly scalp DPC. The receptor library was made with RACE. Sequencing used a NextSeq 500. The raw public reads went through TCRdb reprocessing: fastp at Q25, MiXCR clone calling, in-frame beta chains kept. When rows share a CDR3 protein, they turn into one entry using the most common DNA and genes. The sample table lists about 84,000 distinct CDR3 sequences, more than 9% of them with a count of one. Roughly 5% of the sample lies in the top ten. The sample was whole blood, taken in connection with sensitization to the hapten diphenylcyclopropenone (DPC). The receptors come from a woman in her forties or fifties with alopecia areata. Some clones in this sample may be carry-over from other donors' samples.

This sequence joins TRBV12-3 or TRBV12-4 and TRBJ1-4; 7 nucleotides agree with TRBD1. V gave up 2 bases and J gave up 0 bases; unmatched junction bases: 12. This CDR3 is 19 amino acids long. CDR3 in DNA: TGTGCCAGCAGTTTAAGGACAGGCTTTTATTCCGCAACTAATGAAAAACTGTTTTTT. Protein product: CASSLRTGFYSATNEKLFF.

The chain employs TRBV11-2 and TRBJ2-3; no clear D gene. In germline, CDR1 is SGHAT, CDR2 FQNNGV. Trimming cost V 4 bases and J 2 bases, with 13 bases left between them. The CDR3 loop spans 15 amino acids. CDR3 sequence (DNA): TGTGCCAGCAGCTCCCACCCGGACCTCACAGATACGCAGTATTTT. Translating gives CASSSHPDLTDTQYF.

This clonotype has a count of ten or more. This chain joins TRBV6-5 and TRBJ2-7; 10 nucleotides line up with TRBD1. With V trimmed by 6 bases and J by 6 bases, 8 bases remained unmatched. The CDR3 loop spans 14 amino acids. Germline V gene sequence: CDR1 MNHEY, CDR2 SVGAGI. CDR3: CASSRGQGNGEQYF. For the CDR3, the DNA is TGTGCCAGCAGCAGGGGACAGGGGAACGGCGAGCAGTACTTC.

This clonotype was seen more than once but under ten times. The chain employs TRBV11-2 and TRBJ2-5; the D gene is possibly TRBD1 (5 bases). The germline V and J ends were trimmed by 3 bases and 2 bases, with 16 bases remaining between them. This CDR3 region has 16 residues. CDR1 is SGHAT, CDR2 FQNNGV, per germline. The CDR3 nucleotides are TGTGCCAGCAGCTTCTCCGACAGCCTAATACAAGAGACCCAGTACTTC. As protein: CASSFSDSLIQETQYF.

The chain recombines TRBV7-9 with TRBJ2-7; a possible D gene is TRBD1 (6 bases). Germline CDR1 reads SEHNR; CDR2 reads FQNEAQ (reference sequence). V lost 3 bases to trimming and J lost 0 bases, with 9 bases between them. CDR3 length equals 14 residues. The CDR3 DNA is TGTGCCAGCAGCTTCACAGGGAGCTCCTACGAGCAGTACTTC. Its translation is CASSFTGSSYEQYF.

Ten or more counts support this clonotype. The chain links TRBV12-3 or TRBV12-4 to TRBJ1-1; 7 nucleotides agree with TRBD1. V trimming: 3 bases; J trimming: 0 bases; junction bases outside the gene matches: 1. The CDR3 is made up of 14 amino acids. CDR3 residues: CASSLDRLNTEAFF. The CDR3 DNA reads as TGTGCCAGCAGTTTGGACAGGTTGAACACTGAAGCTTTCTTT.

This clonotype was seen ten or more times. The V gene is TRBV29-1, the J gene TRBJ1-1, with 11 bases that match TRBD1. V lost 6 bases and J lost 7; bases outside the gene matches: 7. Germline CDR1 SQVTM, CDR2 ANQGSEA. The CDR3 is 13 amino acids. CDR3 DNA: TGCAGCGTAGACGGACAGGGGGCTGATGAAGCTTTCTTT. It yields the protein CSVDGQGADEAFF.

This clonotype was counted only a few times. V is TRBV5-3 and J is TRBJ2-3; weak D call: TRBD1 (7 bases). TRBV5-3 is designated an ORF whose function remains uncertain. The length of the CDR3 is 17 residues. Trimming removed 4 bases at V and 1 base at J, with 19 bases between. The CDR3 coding sequence is TGTGCCAGAAGCCCCGGAAGGAGGGGGCATCGCACAGATACGCAGTATTTT. Amino acid sequence: CARSPGRRGHRTDTQYF.

This clonotype occurred a few times. The chain carries TRBV7-9 and TRBJ2-7, with D perhaps matching TRBD1 or TRBD2 (6 bases each). The CDR3 runs 16 residues. Germline V lookup: CDR1 SEHNR, CDR2 FQNEAQ (reference sequence). V was pared by 3 bases and J by 6 bases, with 21 bases between. The CDR3 sequence is CASSLGGAASEREQYF. For the CDR3, the DNA is TGTGCCAGCAGCTTGGGGGGCGCGGCGTCCGAACGCGAGCAGTACTTC.

The chain employs TRBV4-2 and TRBJ2-3, with D unclear. Per the germline V gene, CDR1 is LGHNA and CDR2 is YNFKEQ. The CDR3 totals 19 residues. V gave up 5 bases and J gave up 5 bases, with 29 bases separating them. CDR3 loop: CASSRKISTALLQKDTQYF. The CDR3 coding sequence is TGTGCCAGCAGCAGAAAGATATCCACAGCGCTCCTTCAGAAAGATACGCAGTATTTT.

The gene calls are TRBV7-2 and TRBJ1-1; no clear D gene. The V gene's germline CDR1 is SGHTA and CDR2 FQGNSA. The CDR3 has 17 amino acids. Trimming cost V 2 bases and J 2 bases, with 18 bases left between them. The CDR3 is CASSLSWNFRVNTEAFF. The CDR3 nucleotides read TGTGCCAGCAGCTTATCATGGAATTTTAGGGTAAACACTGAAGCTTTCTTT.

Only a few counts were recorded for this clonotype. The chain joins TRBV20-1 to TRBJ2-3; D possibly corresponds to TRBD1 (6 bases). CDR3 length equals 15 residues. Per germline, CDR1 DFQATT and CDR2 SNEGSKA (reference sequence). V gave up 6 bases and J gave up 0 bases, with 16 bases separating them. In nucleotides, the CDR3 is TGCAGTGCAGAGACAGGCGACCCTAGCACAGATACGCAGTATTTT. This gives the protein CSAETGDPSTDTQYF.

The sample holds many counts of this clonotype. The chain is built from TRBV5-1 and TRBJ1-1; D is uncertain. V was cut by 0 bases and J by 3 bases, with 12 bases left in between. In germline, CDR1 is SGHRS, CDR2 YFSETQ. The CDR3 consists of 15 residues. The CDR3 loop is CASSLAGEGHTEAFF. In DNA, the CDR3 is TGCGCCAGCAGCTTGGCCGGGGAGGGCCACACTGAAGCTTTCTTT. The full variable domain, completed using reference TRBV5-1 and TRBJ1-1, is KAGVTQTPRYLIKTRGQQVTLSCSPISGHRSVSWYQQTPGQGLQFLFEYFSETQRNKGNFPGRFSGRQFSNSRSEMNVSTLELGDSALYLCASSLAGEGHTEAFFGQGTRLTVV.

As concerns this clonotype: A junction end diverges from the germline sequence, so it may reflect a read error. V usage is TRBV10-2 and J usage is TRBJ2-1; perhaps TRBD1 as D (5 bases). The CDR3 contains 14 residues. Germline V gene sequence: CDR1 WSHSY, CDR2 SAAADI. In DNA, the CDR3 is TGTGCCAGCAGTGTTGGGGCCGATTTGAATGAGCAGTTCTTC. It codes for CASSVGADLNEQFF.

There are many counts of this clonotype. V is TRBV28 and J is TRBJ2-2, with 7 bases matching TRBD2. With 11 bases clipped from V and 2 bases from J, the junction kept 5 bases outside the gene matches. The CDR3 consists of 13 residues. Germline values: CDR1 MDHEN, CDR2 SYDVKM. The CDR3 DNA sequence: TGTGCCGTAGGCGGGGGTAACACCGGGGAGCTGTTTTTT. Its translation is CAVGGGNTGELFF.

This clonotype appeared a few times. The gene calls are TRBV12-3 or TRBV12-4 and TRBJ2-1, with 9 bases identical to TRBD2. CDR3 length: 15 amino acids. V lost 2 bases to trimming and J lost 7 bases; unmatched junction nucleotides: 6. CDR3 in DNA: TGTGCCAGCAGTTTACTGCGGGAGGGGGAAAATGAGCAGTTCTTC. It specifies CASSLLREGENEQFF.

V usage is TRBV20-1 and J usage is TRBJ1-2; D unclear. Germline CDR1 DFQATT, CDR2 SNEGSKA (reference sequence). V lost 3 bases to trimming and J lost 4 bases, with 12 bases between them. The CDR3 contains 13 residues. The CDR3 nucleotides are TGCAGTGCTAGCAAGGTTTCCAGCTATGGCTACACCTTC. Its protein product is CSASKVSSYGYTF.

The J gene is TRBJ1-4, the V gene TRBV7-9; unclear D gene. Germline V lookup: CDR1 SEHNR, CDR2 FQNEAQ (reference sequence). The CDR3 totals 13 residues. Trimming took 0 bases from V and 8 from J, leaving 7 bases between them. The DNA for the CDR3 is TGTGCCAGCAGCTTAGCGAATGACGAAAAACTGTTTTTT. Translated: CASSLANDEKLFF.

Turning to this clonotype: A much larger clone lies a single base off, so this may be a read error. The gene calls are TRBV9 and TRBJ2-5; 9 bases align to TRBD1. Germline CDR1 SGDLS, CDR2 YYNGEE. The CDR3 spans 16 residues. The CDR3 sequence is CASRAGTGLGQETHYF. The CDR3 DNA reads TGTGCCAGCCGGGCCGGGACAGGGTTGGGCCAAGAGACCCATTACTTC.

The J gene is TRBJ2-3, the V gene TRBV12-3 or TRBV12-4; perhaps TRBD1 as D (6 bases). The CDR3 sequence is 14 residues long. V shed 5 bases and J shed 5 bases, with 14 bases lying between them. The CDR3 nucleotides read TGTGCCAGCAGTGGGGACATGAACGGAGATACGCAGTATTTT. The encoded protein is CASSGDMNGDTQYF.

The V call is TRBV19, the J call TRBJ2-2; TRBD2 matches 9 bases. The CDR3 loop spans 18 amino acids. Germline V gives CDR1 LNHDA, CDR2 SQIVND (reference sequence). With V trimmed by 4 bases and J by 1 base, 10 bases remained unmatched. The CDR3 nucleotides are TGTGCCAGTAGTACCCGGTCGCTAGCGGGAAAGAACACCGGGGAGCTGTTTTTT. This codes for CASSTRSLAGKNTGELFF.

This clonotype appeared a few times. V is TRBV6-2 or TRBV6-3 and J is TRBJ1-5, with unresolved D. The CDR3 is made up of 14 amino acids. Trimming stripped 4 bases from V and 3 bases from J, with 10 bases between. CDR1 is MNHEY and CDR2 is SVGEGT in the germline V gene. In nucleotides, the CDR3 is TGTGCCAGCAGTTTTTCGGACTCCAATCAGCCCCAGCATTTT. Its translation is CASSFSDSNQPQHF.

In this sample, this clonotype turned up a few times. The V and J genes are TRBV7-8 and TRBJ1-5, with 9 positions matching TRBD1. This CDR3 comprises 14 residues. Germline V gene data show CDR1 as SGHVS and CDR2 as FQNEAQ. V lost 4 bases, J lost 6 bases, and 4 bases stayed unmatched. CDR3 in amino acids: CASSSTGGGQPQHF. The CDR3 coding sequence is TGTGCCAGCAGCTCGACAGGGGGGGGTCAGCCCCAGCATTTT.

This clonotype was seen only a few times. The genes are TRBV11-2 and TRBJ1-2; D remains ambiguous. The CDR3 totals 16 residues. Deletions cut 4 bases from V and 0 bases from J, with 15 bases between. In germline, CDR1 is SGHAT, CDR2 FQNNGV. The CDR3 spells CASSSQSTRANYGYTF. For the CDR3, the DNA is TGTGCCAGCAGCTCCCAGTCGACAAGAGCTAACTATGGCTACACCTTC.

This clonotype was found many times. V gene TRBV11-2 combines with J gene TRBJ2-5; tentative D call: TRBD2 (6 bases). The CDR3 consists of 15 residues. V was pared by 4 bases and J by 3 bases, with 15 bases between. Per germline, CDR1 SGHAT and CDR2 FQNNGV. Here the CDR3 reads CASSSALAMKETQYF. CDR3 coding DNA: TGTGCCAGCAGCTCCGCCCTAGCGATGAAAGAGACCCAGTACTTC.

This clonotype showed up many times. This chain joins TRBV12-3 or TRBV12-4 and TRBJ2-1, with 8 bases that match TRBD2. CDR3 length: 15 amino acids. The J segment lost 6 bases and the V segment lost 3 bases, leaving 7 bases of the junction unmatched. The CDR3 region has the DNA TGTGCCAGCAGTTTTCGAGCGGGAGTTGGCAATGAGCAGTTCTTC. Protein sequence: CASSFRAGVGNEQFF.

The chain combines TRBV6-5 with TRBJ1-5; D remains unclear. Germline V gene data show CDR1 as MNHEY and CDR2 as SVGAGI. Trimming took off 7 bases at V and 0 bases at J, with 13 bases between the two ends. The CDR3 length is 15 residues. Written as DNA, the CDR3 is TGTGCCAGCATGAGCCTGAGATATAGCAATCAGCCCCAGCATTTT. It codes for CASMSLRYSNQPQHF.

This clonotype was seen ten or more times. V usage is TRBV11-2 and J usage is TRBJ2-5; 7 positions agree with TRBD2. The germline V gene encodes CDR1 SGHAT and CDR2 FQNNGV. Unmatched junction bases numbered 11, after V lost 5 bases and J lost 5 bases. This CDR3 is built from 15 residues. In DNA form, the CDR3 reads TGTGCCAGCAGCCCCGGGGCGGGGGTCGGGGAGACCCAGTACTTC. The encoded protein is CASSPGAGVGETQYF.

This clonotype was observed a handful of times. This chain joins TRBV6-6 and TRBJ2-1; 8 bases fit TRBD2. The CDR3 extends over 16 amino acids. The trim removed 7 bases at V and 8 bases at J, leaving 16 bases unmatched. CDR1 MNHNY and CDR2 SVGAGI come from the germline V gene (reference sequence). The CDR3 nucleotides read TGTGCCAGCACCCCCAGAGGGAGCGGGAGTTATTATGAGCAGTTCTTC. Translated, it gives CASTPRGSGSYYEQFF.

This clonotype was recorded at least ten times. The CDR3 loop is CASSQGVLWSYEQYF. DNA for the CDR3: TGCGCCAGCAGCCAAGGTGTTCTTTGGTCCTACGAGCAGTACTTC. The chain couples TRBV4-1 to TRBJ2-7; D is unclear. V was shortened by 1 base and J by 1 base, with 11 bases between the two germline ends. The V gene's germline CDR1 is MGHRA and CDR2 YSYEKL. The CDR3 spans 15 residues.